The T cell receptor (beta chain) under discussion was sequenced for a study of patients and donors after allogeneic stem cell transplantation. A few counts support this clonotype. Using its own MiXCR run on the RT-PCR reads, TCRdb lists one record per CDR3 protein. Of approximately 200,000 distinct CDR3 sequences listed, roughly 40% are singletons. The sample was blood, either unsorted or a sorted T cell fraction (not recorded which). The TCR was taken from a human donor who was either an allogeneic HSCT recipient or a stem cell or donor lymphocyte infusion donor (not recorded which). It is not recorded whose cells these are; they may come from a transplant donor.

CDR3 amino acids: CASSYSGQGTGNTIYF. The CDR3 DNA reads TGTGCCAGCAGTTACTCTGGACAGGGGACAGGAAACACCATATATTTT. This chain uses TRBV6-5 with TRBJ1-3, with 9 bases lining up with TRBD1. The length of the CDR3 is 16 residues. From germline, CDR1 is MNHEY and CDR2 SVGAGI. V lost 0 bases and J lost 4; bases outside the gene matches: 4.